The entry that follows covers one T cell receptor beta chain sequence. UMIs were included in TCR beta cDNA generated by 5'RACE template switching. TCRdb reanalyzed the 5' RACE reads, giving one entry per CDR3 protein sequence and no DNA. Recorded for this sample: about 110,000 distinct CDR3 sequences. This entry comes from a study of T cells expressing NK-cell markers. The CDR3 runs to 16 residues. In germline, CDR1 is ENHRY, CDR2 SYGVKD. J is TRBJ2-2 and V is TRBV10-3; the TRBD2 assignment by TCRdb is unverifiable without DNA. This sequence was found in a woman aged 18 to 75 in good health. Sequencing was performed on blood T cells: a sorted CD56 or NKG2C T cell subset, CD4+ or CD8+ T cells, or bulk PBMC T cells (not recorded which). The CDR3 sequence: CAISESTGGWTGELFF.